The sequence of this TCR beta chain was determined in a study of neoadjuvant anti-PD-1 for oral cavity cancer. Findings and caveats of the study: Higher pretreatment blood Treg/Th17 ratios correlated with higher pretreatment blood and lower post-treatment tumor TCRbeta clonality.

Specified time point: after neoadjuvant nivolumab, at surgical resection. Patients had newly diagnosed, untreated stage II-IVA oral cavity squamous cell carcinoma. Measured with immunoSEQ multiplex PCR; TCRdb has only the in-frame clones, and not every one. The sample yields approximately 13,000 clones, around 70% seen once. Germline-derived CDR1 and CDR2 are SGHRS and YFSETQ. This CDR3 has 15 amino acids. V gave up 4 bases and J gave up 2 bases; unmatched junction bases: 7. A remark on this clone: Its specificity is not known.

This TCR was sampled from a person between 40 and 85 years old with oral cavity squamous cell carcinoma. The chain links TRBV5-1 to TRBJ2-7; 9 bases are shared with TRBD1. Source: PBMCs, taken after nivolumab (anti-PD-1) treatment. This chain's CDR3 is CASSPTGGSTYEQYF. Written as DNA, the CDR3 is TGCGCCAGCAGCCCTACAGGGGGCTCTACCTACGAGCAGTACTTC.